These 19 T cell receptor beta chains share one sample of origin, sequenced in a study of cytomegalovirus exposure and HLA in healthy donors. Sequenced by immunoSEQ multiplex PCR; TCRdb stores in-frame clones only, minus some. The data hold about 130,000 clones, with around nine tenths observed a single time. The sample comprised PBMCs. The receptors here all came from a man aged 25-45 years in good health and CMV-seronegative.

This clone was counted a single time. This chain links TRBV27 with TRBJ2-2, with D perhaps matching TRBD1 (5 bases). The CDR3 has 15 residues. The V end lost 7 bases, the J end lost 0 bases, and 12 bases lay between the germline ends. In germline, CDR1 is MNHEY, CDR2 SMNVEV (reference sequence). This CDR3 is CASNGWGANTGELFF. The CDR3 bases are TGTGCCAGCAATGGGTGGGGCGCGAACACCGGGGAGCTGTTTTTT.

This clone was observed a few times. The rearrangement links TRBV19 to TRBJ1-5; TRBD1 matches 9 bases. Trimming took 5 bases from V and 4 from J; bases not matched to a gene: 6. This CDR3 contains 15 residues. Germline V gives CDR1 LNHDA, CDR2 SQIVND (reference sequence). The CDR3 nucleotides are TGTGCCAGTAGTCCCGGACAGGGGAGTAATCAGCCCCAGCATTTT. This sequence encodes CASSPGQGSNQPQHF. Full variable domain (outside the CDR3, taken from reference TRBV19 and TRBJ1-5): DGGITQSPKYLFRKEGQNVTLSCEQNLNHDAMYWYRQDPGQGLRLIYYSQIVNDFQKGDIAEGYSVSREKKESFPLTVTSAQKNPTAFYLCASSPGQGSNQPQHFGDGTRLSIL.

The CDR3 region has the DNA TGTGCCAGCAGTGAAGCAGGGGGCAATTCACCCCTCCACTTT. Protein: CASSEAGGNSPLHF. V is TRBV6-1 and J is TRBJ1-6; 7 bases are shared with TRBD1. Germline trimming cut 0 bases from V and 7 bases from J; bases unmatched to any gene: 0. The CDR3 totals 14 residues. Germline loops: CDR1 MNHNS, CDR2 SASEGT.

V usage is TRBV19 and J usage is TRBJ1-4; possibly TRBD1 for D (5 bases). Germline-derived CDR1 and CDR2 are LNHDA and SQIVND (reference sequence). Trimming shortened V by 8 bases and J by 8 bases, and 12 bases separated the two germline ends. The CDR3 runs to 12 residues. CDR3 loop: CASSQGGEKLFF. The CDR3 coding sequence is TGTGCCAGTTCTCAGGGAGGCGAAAAACTGTTTTTT.

The table lists this clone with a count of one. This chain connects TRBV7-9 to TRBJ1-5; no clear D. This CDR3 contains 15 residues. Germline V gene lookup returns CDR1 SEHNR and CDR2 FQNEAQ (reference sequence). The ends were cut back, 5 bases at V and 7 bases at J, with 18 bases in the middle. The CDR3 here is CASSHPGDLGQPQHF. The CDR3 region has the DNA TGTGCCAGCAGCCACCCGGGAGACCTAGGACAGCCCCAGCATTTT.

The chain carries TRBV15 and TRBJ1-1, with D possibly TRBD1 on 5 matching bases. Germline V gene lookup returns CDR1 LNHNV and CDR2 YYDKDF (reference sequence). V shed 0 bases and J shed 3 bases, with 14 bases lying between them. The CDR3 consists of 16 residues. The CDR3 bases are TGTGCCACCAGCAGAGAATGGACAAGCCCTGACACTGAAGCTTTCTTT. Residues: CATSREWTSPDTEAFF. Full variable domain (rest looked up from reference TRBV15 and TRBJ1-1): DAMVIQNPRYQVTQFGKPVTLSCSQTLNHNVMYWYQQKSSQAPKLLFHYYDKDFNNEADTPDNFQSRRPNTSFCFLDIRSPGLGDTAMYLCATSREWTSPDTEAFFGQGTRLTVV.

The rearrangement links TRBV25-1 to TRBJ1-2, with D tentatively TRBD1 (6 bases). Germline CDR1 and CDR2: MGHDK and SYGVNS. The germline V and J ends were trimmed by 3 bases and 4 bases, with 9 bases remaining between them. CDR3 size: 13 residues. This CDR3 reads CASSEGHFYGYTF. For the CDR3, the DNA is TGTGCCAGCAGTGAGGGACACTTCTATGGCTACACCTTC.

The chain uses TRBV2 and TRBJ2-7; possible D gene TRBD1, 5 bases. Germline loops: CDR1 SNHLY, CDR2 FYNNEI. The CDR3 length is 13 residues. The ends were cut back, 6 bases at V and 0 bases at J, with 9 bases in the middle. CDR3 nucleotide sequence: TGTGCCAGCAGGCAACAGGTCTCCTACGAGCAGTACTTC. This sequence encodes CASRQQVSYEQYF. The variable domain in full, completed from reference TRBV2 and TRBJ2-7, reads EPEVTQTPSHQVTQMGQEVILRCVPISNHLYFYWYRQILGQKVEFLVSFYNNEISEKSEIFDDQFSVERPDGSNFTLKIRSTKLEDSAMYFCASRQQVSYEQYFGPGTRLTVT.

The V gene is TRBV5-1, the J gene TRBJ2-1; 7 nucleotides agree with TRBD1. Germline V lookup: CDR1 SGHRS, CDR2 YFSETQ. The CDR3 extends over 16 amino acids. The trim removed 0 bases at V and 1 base at J, leaving 4 bases unmatched. In DNA form, the CDR3 reads TGCGCCAGCAGCTTGGAGGCAGGGGGATCCTACAATGAGCAGTTCTTC. It encodes CASSLEAGGSYNEQFF.

This rearrangement joins TRBV25-1 to TRBJ2-5; the D gene is possibly TRBD1 (5 bases). This CDR3 has 14 amino acids. The V gene lost 4 bases and the J gene lost 5 bases, with 14 bases spanning the gap. Germline lookup yields CDR1 MGHDK and CDR2 SYGVNS. The CDR3 region has the DNA TGTGCCAGCAGTGGAGTTGGGCCAGGGGAGACCCAGTACTTC. Translating it yields CASSGVGPGETQYF. Full variable domain (missing parts from reference TRBV25-1 and TRBJ2-5): EADIYQTPRYLVIGTGKKITLECSQTMGHDKMYWYQQDPGMELHLIHYSYGVNSTEKGDLSSESTVSRIRTEHFPLTLESARPSHTSQYLCASSGVGPGETQYFGPGTRLLVL.

With respect to this clone: This CDR3 is also generated by other DNA sequences in the sample. The chain uses TRBV9 and TRBJ1-1; no clear D. V was cut by 0 bases and J by 1 base, with 7 bases left in between. The V gene's germline CDR1 is SGDLS and CDR2 YYNGEE. This CDR3 is 14 amino acids long. CDR3 region: CASSVGPGNTEAFF. DNA for the CDR3: TGTGCCAGCAGCGTAGGCCCAGGGAACACTGAAGCTTTCTTT. Complete variable domain (other parts from reference TRBV9 and TRBJ1-1): DSGVTQTPKHLITATGQRVTLRCSPRSGDLSVYWYQQSLDQGLQFLIQYYNGEERAKGNILERFSAQQFPDLHSELNLSSLELGDSALYFCASSVGPGNTEAFFGQGTRLTVV.

The chain is built from TRBV7-2 and TRBJ1-4; tentatively, D is TRBD1 (6 bases). The CDR3 spans 16 residues. V lost 5 bases and J lost 1, with 14 bases in between. Germline V CDR1 and CDR2: SGHTA, FQGNSA. The CDR3 DNA sequence: TGTGCCAGCAGCCGACACACAGGGCTAACTAATGAAAAACTGTTTTTT. It is translated as CASSRHTGLTNEKLFF.

This clone has only one observation. The chain combines TRBV5-6 with TRBJ1-2; 9 nucleotides agree with TRBD1. V lost 4 bases and J lost 3; bases outside the gene matches: 10. The CDR3 contains 16 residues. Per germline, CDR1 SGHDT and CDR2 YYEEEE. CDR3 residues: CASSGGDRELDYGYTF. The CDR3 bases are TGTGCCAGCAGCGGGGGGGACAGGGAATTAGACTATGGCTACACCTTC.

This clone was counted between two and nine times. The gene calls are TRBV5-1 and TRBJ2-7; 9 nucleotides agree with TRBD1. This CDR3 comprises 14 residues. Germline V gives CDR1 SGHRS, CDR2 YFSETQ. Germline trimming cut 0 bases from V and 2 bases from J; bases unmatched to any gene: 0. The CDR3, as DNA: TGCGCCAGCAGCTTGGGGGACAGGGCCTACGAGCAGTACTTC. As protein: CASSLGDRAYEQYF.

The chain recombines TRBV5-1 with TRBJ2-7; the D gene is possibly TRBD1 (5 bases). Looked up from germline, CDR1 is SGHRS and CDR2 is YFSETQ. This CDR3 is 15 amino acids long. Between the trimmed V and J ends, which lost 0 bases and 0 bases, there was a span of 10 bases. CDR3 DNA: TGCGCCAGCAGCTTGGGGGCAGGGCCCTCCTACGAGCAGTACTTC. Its translation: CASSLGAGPSYEQYF.

This chain connects TRBV5-1 to TRBJ2-1; 7 nucleotides align to TRBD2. This CDR3 is 14 amino acids long. V dropped 0 bases and J dropped 8; count of bases not matched to a gene: 5. Germline lookup yields CDR1 SGHRS and CDR2 YFSETQ. CDR3 coding DNA: TGCGCCAGCAGCTTGGGGACTAGTTGGGATGAGCAGTTCTTC. It is translated as CASSLGTSWDEQFF.

This chain uses TRBV13 with TRBJ2-3, with 10 bases identical to TRBD2. Germline V gene sequence: CDR1 PRHDT, CDR2 FYEKMQ (reference sequence). The J segment lost 4 bases and the V segment lost 7 bases, leaving 5 bases of the junction unmatched. The CDR3 length is 14 residues. CDR3 protein: CASKRGGRADTQYF. The CDR3 DNA reads TGTGCCAGCAAGCGGGGGGGCCGTGCAGATACGCAGTATTTT.

As concerns this clone: At one end the junction does not follow the germline gene, possibly because of a read error. The rearrangement uses TRBV28 and TRBJ1-1; D remains unclear. CDR1 and CDR2 (germline): MDHEN, SYDVKM. CDR3 length: 15 residues. The CDR3 is CASRLSGSWVTEAFF. In DNA form, the CDR3 reads TGTGCCAGCAGATTATCTGGGAGTTGGGTCACTGAAGCTTTCTTT.

This chain links TRBV5-1 with TRBJ2-1, with TRBD1 matching over 8 bases. This CDR3 comprises 15 residues. Germline V gene sequence: CDR1 SGHRS, CDR2 YFSETQ. After removal of 4 bases from V and 7 bases from J, the junction contained 10 bases not matched to a gene. Written as DNA, the CDR3 is TGCGCCAGCAGCAACAACGGACAGGGCGGGAATGAGCAGTTCTTC. It specifies CASSNNGQGGNEQFF.